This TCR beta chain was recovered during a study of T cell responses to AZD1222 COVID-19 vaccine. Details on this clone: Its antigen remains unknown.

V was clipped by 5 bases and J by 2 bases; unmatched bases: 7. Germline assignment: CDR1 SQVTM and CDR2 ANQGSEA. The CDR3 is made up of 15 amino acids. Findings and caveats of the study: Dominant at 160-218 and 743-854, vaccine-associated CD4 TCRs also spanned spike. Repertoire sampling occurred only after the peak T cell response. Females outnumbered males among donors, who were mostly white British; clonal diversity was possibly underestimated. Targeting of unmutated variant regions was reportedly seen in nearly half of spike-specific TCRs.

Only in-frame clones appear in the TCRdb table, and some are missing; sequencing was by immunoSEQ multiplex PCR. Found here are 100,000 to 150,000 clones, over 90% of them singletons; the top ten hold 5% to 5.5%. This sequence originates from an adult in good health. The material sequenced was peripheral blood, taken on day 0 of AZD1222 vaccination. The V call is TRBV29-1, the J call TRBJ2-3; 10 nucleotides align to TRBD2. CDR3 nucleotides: TGCAGCGTTACGAGGACTAGCGGCTACACAGATACGCAGTATTTT. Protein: CSVTRTSGYTDTQYF.